The 29 T cell receptor beta chains below all came from one sample that was sequenced in a study of blood T cell repertoires in COVID-19. Sequencing used immunoSEQ multiplex PCR; TCRdb keeps in-frame clones, though not all of them. The table has about 89,000 clones, about 84% seen once. Sequenced input: peripheral blood. These TCRs come from a woman older than 75 with acute or convalescent COVID-19.

The chain is built from TRBV7-9 and TRBJ1-3; 8 nucleotides match TRBD1. Per germline, CDR1 SEHNR and CDR2 FQNEAQ (reference sequence). V shed 7 bases, J shed 4 bases, and the junction held 9 bases outside the gene matches. This CDR3 region has 15 residues. The chain's CDR3 is CASNLRTGRGNTIYF. The CDR3 DNA is TGTGCCAGCAATTTAAGGACAGGGAGAGGAAACACCATATATTTT.

V usage is TRBV18 and J usage is TRBJ1-4; no definite D call. The CDR3 has 13 residues. V was clipped by 4 bases and J by 7 bases, with 10 bases between them. Germline CDR1 and CDR2: KGHSH and LQKENI. As DNA, the CDR3 is TGTGCCAGCTCACGAGGGAAGGTTGAAAAACTGTTTTTT. It yields the protein CASSRGKVEKLFF.

The rearrangement uses TRBV20-1 and TRBJ1-1; no definite D call. Trimming took off 2 bases at V and 4 bases at J, with 2 bases between the two ends. This CDR3 has 10 residues. The V gene's germline CDR1 is DFQATT and CDR2 SNEGSKA (reference sequence). CDR3 sequence: CSARRTEAFF. CDR3 nucleotides: TGCAGTGCTAGACGCACTGAAGCTTTCTTT.

This clone was observed a single time. CDR3 nucleotide sequence: TGCGCCAGCAGTGATAGCGGGGTCACAGATACGCAGTATTTT. Amino acid sequence: CASSDSGVTDTQYF. The chain has TRBV10-1 and TRBJ2-3; 8 nucleotides align to TRBD2. The CDR3 has 14 residues. Looked up from germline, CDR1 is WNHNN and CDR2 is SYGVQD (reference sequence). Germline trimming cut 3 bases from V and 2 bases from J; bases unmatched to any gene: 1.

This clone was observed once. The chain uses TRBV7-2 and TRBJ1-1; possibly TRBD1 for D (6 bases). Germline V gives CDR1 SGHTA, CDR2 FQGNSA. V was shortened by 5 bases and J by 1 base, with 11 bases between the two germline ends. CDR3 length equals 14 residues. CDR3 protein: CASSVTTGNTEAFF. The CDR3 DNA follows: TGTGCCAGCAGCGTAACGACAGGGAACACTGAAGCTTTCTTT.

This chain connects TRBV28 to TRBJ1-6, with TRBD1 identical over 7 bases. Germline V gene sequence: CDR1 MDHEN, CDR2 SYDVKM. This CDR3 has 15 residues. J was trimmed by 7 bases and V by 7 bases; bases with no gene match: 10. CDR3 region: CASKLPGQQNSPLHF. For the CDR3, the DNA is TGTGCCAGCAAACTACCGGGACAGCAAAATTCACCCCTCCACTTT.

The rearrangement links TRBV19 to TRBJ1-1; the D gene is possibly TRBD1 (5 bases). CDR3 length: 13 residues. Germline assignment: CDR1 LNHDA and CDR2 SQIVND (reference sequence). With 8 bases removed from V and 3 bases from J, the gap between germline ends came to 13 bases. The CDR3 bases are TGTGCCAGTTGGGGCAATTCAGACACTGAAGCTTTCTTT. Protein sequence: CASWGNSDTEAFF.

The V and J genes are TRBV3-1 (or the pseudogene TRBV3-2) and TRBJ2-3; 9 bases line up with TRBD2. Per germline, CDR1 LGHDT and CDR2 YNNKEL (reference sequence). CDR3 length: 18 residues. Trimming removed 0 bases from V and 2 bases from J; junction bases left unmatched: 9. CDR3 protein: CASSQDRRGGHFTDTQYF. The CDR3 DNA follows: TGTGCCAGCAGCCAAGATCGGCGGGGGGGTCATTTCACAGATACGCAGTATTTT.

This clone is a singleton in its sample. The chain couples TRBV7-9 to TRBJ1-2; D is unclear. There are 14 residues in the CDR3. V was cut by 1 base and J by 1 base, with 7 bases left in between. Germline V gene data show CDR1 as SEHNR and CDR2 as FQNEAQ (reference sequence). The CDR3 reads CASSLVSVNYGYTF. For the CDR3, the DNA is TGTGCCAGCAGCTTAGTTTCGGTTAACTATGGCTACACCTTC.

This clone was detected only a few times. This chain uses TRBV7-2 with TRBJ1-1; 8 bases are a match to TRBD1. Per the germline V gene, CDR1 is SGHTA and CDR2 is FQGNSA. The V segment lost 10 bases and the J segment 0 bases; nucleotides outside the gene matches: 10. The CDR3 covers 15 residues. Written as DNA, the CDR3 is TGTGCCACCAGACGAGGGACAGGCATGAACACTGAAGCTTTCTTT. This gives the protein CATRRGTGMNTEAFF.

The chain carries TRBV6-2 or TRBV6-3 and TRBJ2-7, with D perhaps matching TRBD2 (6 bases). V was pared by 6 bases and J by 3 bases, with 21 bases between. Germline V lookup: CDR1 MNHEY, CDR2 SVGEGT. CDR3 length equals 16 residues. The CDR3 is CASSSRRASLNYEQYV. CDR3 DNA sequence: TGTGCCAGCAGCTCCCGGAGGGCGTCTCTGAACTACGAGCAGTACGTC.

This clone was detected only a few times. The chain has TRBV6-2 or TRBV6-3 and TRBJ2-3, with 9 nucleotides matching TRBD2. CDR1 MNHEY and CDR2 SVGEGT come from the germline V gene. The CDR3 totals 16 residues. V shed 6 bases and J 2 bases; nucleotides not matched to a gene: 9. CDR3 coding DNA: TGTGCCAGCAGCCTAGAACTAGCGGGTTACACAGATACGCAGTATTTT. Translation: CASSLELAGYTDTQYF.

There are a few counts of this clone. The gene calls are TRBV6-2 or TRBV6-3 and TRBJ2-2; 12 bases line up with TRBD2. The length of the CDR3 is 16 residues. With 6 bases clipped from V and 1 base from J, the junction kept 3 bases outside the gene matches. Germline V gives CDR1 MNHEY, CDR2 SVGEGT. The CDR3 reads CASSRTSGVNTGELFF. The CDR3 bases are TGTGCCAGCAGCCGGACTAGCGGGGTGAACACCGGGGAGCTGTTTTTT.

The chain has TRBV28 and TRBJ1-5, with TRBD1 matching 7 bases. V shed 10 bases, J shed 0 bases, and the junction held 3 bases outside the gene matches. The germline gives CDR1 MDHEN, CDR2 SYDVKM. This CDR3 comprises 13 residues. Written as DNA, the CDR3 is TGTGCCATCAACAGGGGTAGCAATCAGCCCCAGCATTTT. This sequence encodes CAINRGSNQPQHF.

J is TRBJ1-6 and V is TRBV5-6, with 10 bases that match TRBD1. V lost 0 bases and J lost 8; bases outside the gene matches: 2. The CDR3 contains 15 residues. Germline V gives CDR1 SGHDT, CDR2 YYEEEE. CDR3 nucleotides: TGTGCCAGCAGCTTGGTCGGGACAGGGGATTCACCCCTCCACTTT. It encodes CASSLVGTGDSPLHF.

The chain recombines TRBV28 with TRBJ2-2, with D possibly being TRBD1 (6 bases). This CDR3 has 15 residues. CDR1 is MDHEN and CDR2 is SYDVKM in the germline V gene. V shed 2 bases and J shed 4 bases, with 11 bases lying between them. The CDR3 bases are TGTGCCAGCAGTTTAGTCAGGGGAGTCACCGGGGAGCTGTTTTTT. As protein: CASSLVRGVTGELFF.

This chain joins TRBV15 and TRBJ1-3; D ambiguous. The CDR3 spans 17 residues. Germline V gives CDR1 LNHNV, CDR2 YYDKDF (reference sequence). The ends were cut back, 3 bases at V and 1 base at J, with 16 bases in the middle. Written as DNA, the CDR3 is TGTGCCACCAGCAGCCAAAGTGACCGGGTATCTGGAAACACCATATATTTT. This sequence encodes CATSSQSDRVSGNTIYF.

This sequence joins TRBV11-2 and TRBJ1-2; maybe TRBD1 (5 bases). The V gene lost 11 bases and the J gene lost 8 bases, with 15 bases spanning the gap. The germline CDR1 and CDR2 sequences are SGHAT and FQNNGV. The CDR3 length is 11 residues. The CDR3 here is CACGQGGGYTF. The CDR3 DNA reads TGTGCCTGTGGCCAGGGAGGGGGCTACACCTTC.

The gene calls are TRBV5-1 and TRBJ2-3, with TRBD2 matching 7 bases. With V trimmed by 3 bases and J by 4 bases, 5 bases remained unmatched. Germline V gives CDR1 SGHRS, CDR2 YFSETQ. CDR3 length: 14 amino acids. The CDR3 nucleotides read TGCGCCAGCAGCTGGCGGGGGACTTCAGATACGCAGTATTTT. Protein product: CASSWRGTSDTQYF.

V gene TRBV2 combines with J gene TRBJ2-7; no clear D gene. V lost 6 bases and J lost 6, with 15 bases in between. Germline CDR1 reads SNHLY; CDR2 reads FYNNEI. The CDR3 spans 13 residues. DNA for the CDR3: TGTGCCAGCAGGAATTACCTATCGGGCGAGCAGTACGTC. It yields the protein CASRNYLSGEQYV.

The chain carries TRBV28 and TRBJ2-1; TRBD1 aligns across 11 bases. The V and J ends lost 2 bases and 8 bases, in that order; junction bases with no gene match: 5. There are 15 residues in the CDR3. Germline-derived CDR1 and CDR2 are MDHEN and SYDVKM. The CDR3 DNA is TGTGCCAGCAGTTTAAGGACAGGGGGCGCCGATGAGCAGTTCTTC. As protein: CASSLRTGGADEQFF.

This clone was counted only a few times. J is TRBJ2-7 and V is TRBV7-9; maybe TRBD2 (7 bases). Germline loops: CDR1 SEHNR, CDR2 FQNEAQ (reference sequence). V lost 3 bases, J lost 2 bases, and 8 bases lay in between. This CDR3 is 13 amino acids long. CDR3 in amino acids: CASSLGGPYEQYF. The CDR3 nucleotides are TGTGCCAGCAGCTTGGGGGGGCCCTACGAGCAGTACTTC. Based on the CDR3 plus reference TRBV7-9 and TRBJ2-7, the full variable domain is DTGVSQNPRHKITKRGQNVTFRCDPISEHNRLYWYRQTLGQGPEFLTYFQNEAQLEKSRLLSDRFSAERPKGSFSTLEIQRTEQGDSAMYLCASSLGGPYEQYFGPGTRLTVT.

The chain recombines TRBV5-4 with TRBJ2-1, with D maybe TRBD1 (5 bases). Germline loops: CDR1 SGHNT, CDR2 YYREEE (reference sequence). This CDR3 comprises 14 residues. V was cut by 0 bases and J by 5 bases, with 9 bases left in between. Here the CDR3 DNA reads TGTGCCAGCAGCTTGGATAGCAGGGACAATGAGCAGTTCTTC. This gives the protein CASSLDSRDNEQFF.

The rearrangement uses TRBV19 and TRBJ1-5, with TRBD1 as a possible D gene (5 bases). The V gene lost 3 bases and the J gene lost 0 bases, with 12 bases spanning the gap. This CDR3 has 16 amino acids. Germline loops: CDR1 LNHDA, CDR2 SQIVND (reference sequence). Here the CDR3 reads CASSMRTSYSNQPQHF. In DNA form, the CDR3 reads TGTGCCAGTAGTATGCGGACATCATATAGCAATCAGCCCCAGCATTTT. Using reference TRBV19 and TRBJ1-5 for the parts outside the CDR3, the full variable domain is DGGITQSPKYLFRKEGQNVTLSCEQNLNHDAMYWYRQDPGQGLRLIYYSQIVNDFQKGDIAEGYSVSREKKESFPLTVTSAQKNPTAFYLCASSMRTSYSNQPQHFGDGTRLSIL.

V is TRBV14 and J is TRBJ1-6; D is undetermined. V lost 2 bases and J lost 0, with 5 bases in between. CDR1 is SGHDN and CDR2 is FVKESK in the germline V gene. This CDR3 comprises 15 residues. The CDR3 nucleotides read TGTGCCAGCAGCCAATCCAGCTCCTATAATTCACCCCTCCACTTT. It translates to CASSQSSSYNSPLHF.

This clone was detected only once. CDR3 in DNA: TGTGCCAGCTCACAATGGACTAGCGGGGCTATCGTCGAGACCCAGTACTTC. Translating gives CASSQWTSGAIVETQYF. This chain connects TRBV18 to TRBJ2-5; 12 bases map to TRBD2. The CDR3 contains 17 residues. Germline assignment: CDR1 KGHSH and CDR2 LQKENI. With V trimmed by 4 bases and J by 5 bases, 11 bases remained unmatched.

The chain uses TRBV2 and TRBJ2-3, with D possibly being TRBD1 (6 bases). V lost 6 bases, J lost 3 bases, and 13 bases lay in between. Germline CDR1 SNHLY, CDR2 FYNNEI. This CDR3 comprises 14 residues. This chain's CDR3 is CASRAQGRTDTQYF. CDR3 coding DNA: TGTGCCAGCAGGGCCCAGGGGCGGACAGATACGCAGTATTTT.

This clone was counted between two and nine times. V gene TRBV19 combines with J gene TRBJ1-2; 7 bases align to TRBD1. This CDR3 has 15 amino acids. With 5 bases clipped from V and 4 bases from J, the junction kept 10 bases outside the gene matches. The germline V gene encodes CDR1 LNHDA and CDR2 SQIVND (reference sequence). CDR3 bases: TGTGCCAGTAGTCCCGGGACAGTTTTCCCCTATGGCTACACCTTC. This encodes CASSPGTVFPYGYTF. Full variable domain (remainder filled in from reference TRBV19 and TRBJ1-2): DGGITQSPKYLFRKEGQNVTLSCEQNLNHDAMYWYRQDPGQGLRLIYYSQIVNDFQKGDIAEGYSVSREKKESFPLTVTSAQKNPTAFYLCASSPGTVFPYGYTFGSGTRLTVV.

The chain combines TRBV4-1 with TRBJ1-4; maybe TRBD1 (5 bases). Trimming took 1 base from V and 8 from J, leaving 11 bases between them. Germline CDR1 is MGHRA and CDR2 is YSYEKL. The CDR3 has 14 residues. The CDR3 reads CASSQGQLREKLFF. CDR3 DNA: TGCGCCAGCAGCCAAGGACAGTTAAGAGAAAAACTGTTTTTT.